These 6 T cell receptor beta chains were all obtained from the same sample, sequenced in a study of T cells in Graves' hyperthyroidism and ophthalmopathy. Using RNA transcripts as the source, TCR beta CDR3 regions were amplified. TCR CDR3 underwent first-round RT-PCR with the HTBI primer set. TCRdb reprocessed the multiplex PCR reads via MiXCR and lists one record per CDR3 protein. The sample holds tens of thousands of distinct CDR3 sequences, roughly 52% seen once. Specimen: blood. The receptors stem from a woman aged 45-60 years with Graves' hyperthyroidism that later progressed to Graves' ophthalmopathy.

The chain links TRBV29-1 to TRBJ1-2; the D is unclear. Trimming took off 1 base at V and 0 bases at J, with 6 bases between the two ends. Germline V gives CDR1 SQVTM, CDR2 ANQGSEA. The CDR3 covers 13 residues. For the CDR3, the DNA is TGCAGCGTTGAAGGCGATACTAACTATGGCTACACCTTC. Translated: CSVEGDTNYGYTF.

The sample holds many counts of this clonotype. The gene calls are TRBV28 and TRBJ1-4; TRBD1 agrees at 9 bases. V gave up 5 bases and J gave up 8 bases; unmatched junction bases: 15. The CDR3 totals 17 residues. Germline loops: CDR1 MDHEN, CDR2 SYDVKM. DNA for the CDR3: TGTGCCAGCAGTCCTTGGTTTGGACAGGGGAAAGGCGAAAAACTGTTTTTT. Amino acid sequence: CASSPWFGQGKGEKLFF. The entire variable domain, with the rest obtained from reference TRBV28 and TRBJ1-4, is as follows: DVKVTQSSRYLVKRTGEKVFLECVQDMDHENMFWYRQDPGLGLRLIYFSYDVKMKEKGDIPEGYSVSREKKERFSLILESASTNQTSMYLCASSPWFGQGKGEKLFFGSGTQLSVL.

The rearrangement joins TRBV24-1 to TRBJ2-3; 11 bases fit TRBD2. The CDR3 extends over 17 amino acids. Trimming at V came to 0 bases and at J to 11 bases, leaving 12 bases not matched to a gene. Germline values: CDR1 KGHDR, CDR2 SFDVKD. This chain's CDR3 is CATSDLPLAGGYNEQYF. In DNA form, the CDR3 reads TGTGCCACCAGTGATTTGCCTCTAGCGGGAGGCTACAATGAGCAGTATTTT.

This rearrangement joins TRBV7-9 to TRBJ1-2; no clear D gene. The V end lost 6 bases, the J end lost 1 base, and 18 bases lay between the germline ends. There are 16 residues in the CDR3. Germline V CDR1 and CDR2: SEHNR, FQNEAQ (reference sequence). CDR3 nucleotides: TGTGCCAGCAGTCATGGACCGGGGTGGTTTAACTATGGCTACACCTTC. Protein product: CASSHGPGWFNYGYTF.

This chain connects TRBV20-1 to TRBJ2-1; tentative D call: TRBD1 (6 bases). Trimming stripped 6 bases from V and 3 bases from J, with 21 bases between. The CDR3 extends over 16 amino acids. Germline assignment: CDR1 DFQATT and CDR2 SNEGSKA (reference sequence). CDR3: CSARMGPDSLYNEQFF. The DNA of the CDR3 is TGCAGTGCCCGAATGGGGCCGGACAGCCTCTACAATGAGCAGTTCTTC.

With regard to this clonotype: An end of the junction differs from the germline gene, which may be a read error. The chain links TRBV5-1 to TRBJ2-1; D gene unclear. Germline CDR1 is SGHRS and CDR2 is YFSETQ. The CDR3 runs to 14 residues. The CDR3: CASSLEPGRNEQFF. The CDR3 nucleotides are TGCGCCAGCAGCTTGGAACCGGGCCGCAATGAACAGTTCTTC.